This TCR beta chain was profiled in a study of T cells after yellow fever vaccination. TCRdb reprocessed the 5' RACE reads with MiXCR, giving one entry per CDR3 protein. The table includes some 120,000 distinct CDR3 sequences, 8.4% detected once. The V gene end was trimmed by 0 bases and the J gene end by 4 bases; junction bases not matched to a gene: 4. Looked up from germline, CDR1 is MGHRA and CDR2 is YSYEKL. The CDR3 has 15 amino acids. This clonotype occurred many times. The receptor was derived from a man aged 25-45 years who received the YFV17D yellow fever vaccine. The V gene is TRBV4-1, the J gene TRBJ2-7; 9 positions match TRBD1. The sample was CD8+ T cells sorted from PBMCs, taken 45 days after the yellow fever booster vaccination. CDR3 protein: CASSQEGTGWYEQYF. The CDR3 DNA sequence: TGCGCCAGCAGCCAAGAAGGGACAGGGTGGTACGAGCAGTACTTC.